The 30 T cell receptor beta chains presented below share a single source sample, sequenced in a study of T cells in Graves' hyperthyroidism and ophthalmopathy. From RNA transcripts, TCR beta CDR3 regions were amplified. During a first-round RT-PCR of the TCR CDR3, the HTBI primer set was used. MiXCR was run by TCRdb on the multiplex PCR reads, yielding one entry per CDR3 protein. The data hold 620,000 or so distinct CDR3 sequences, with around 15% observed a single time. Sequencing was done on a sample of blood. Every receptor here comes from a woman aged 45-60 years with Graves' ophthalmopathy.

Only a few counts were recorded for this clonotype. V is TRBV7-9 and J is TRBJ1-1; a possible D gene is TRBD1 (6 bases). This CDR3 is built from 13 residues. Trimming took off 5 bases at V and 12 bases at J, with 19 bases between the two ends. The germline gives CDR1 SEHNR, CDR2 FQNEAQ (reference sequence). CDR3 nucleotide sequence: TGTGCCAGCAGCCTCAATACAAACAGGGAATCTTTCTTT. As protein: CASSLNTNRESFF.

This clonotype was seen a handful of times. The chain recombines TRBV19 with TRBJ1-5; TRBD1 agrees at 7 bases. Germline V CDR1 and CDR2: LNHDA, SQIVND (reference sequence). This CDR3 is 14 amino acids long. V shed 7 bases, J shed 3 bases, and the junction held 6 bases outside the gene matches. The CDR3 protein is CASTIQGPNQPQHF. CDR3 nucleotide sequence: TGTGCCAGTACCATACAGGGGCCCAATCAGCCCCAGCATTTT.

This clonotype has more than one count but fewer than ten. The chain uses TRBV7-9 and TRBJ2-2; D is uncertain. V was cut by 3 bases and J by 0 bases, with 8 bases left in between. CDR3 size: 15 residues. Germline CDR1 and CDR2: SEHNR and FQNEAQ (reference sequence). CDR3 sequence (DNA): TGTGCCAGCAGCTTGGTTGAATCGAACACCGGGGAGCTGTTTTTT. This sequence encodes CASSLVESNTGELFF.

The J gene is TRBJ2-1, the V gene TRBV10-3; D not resolved. Trimming removed 0 bases at V and 10 bases at J, with 4 bases between. CDR3 size: 11 residues. CDR1 ENHRY and CDR2 SYGVKD come from the germline V gene. The CDR3: CAISESEEQFF. In nucleotides, the CDR3 is TGTGCCATCAGTGAGTCTGAGGAGCAGTTCTTC.

This clonotype has at least ten counts. This chain links TRBV9 with TRBJ2-7; tentative D call: TRBD1 (5 bases). With 4 bases removed from V and 5 bases from J, the gap between germline ends came to 16 bases. The length of the CDR3 is 14 residues. The germline V gene has CDR1 SGDLS and CDR2 YYNGEE. CDR3 DNA sequence: TGTGCCAGCAGCCCGTGGACATGGGCAGACGAGCAGTACTTC. Translation gives CASSPWTWADEQYF. Full variable domain (rest looked up from reference TRBV9 and TRBJ2-7): DSGVTQTPKHLITATGQRVTLRCSPRSGDLSVYWYQQSLDQGLQFLIQYYNGEERAKGNILERFSAQQFPDLHSELNLSSLELGDSALYFCASSPWTWADEQYFGPGTRLTVT.

This clonotype has a count of ten or more. V and J are TRBV28 and TRBJ2-1, with no clear D. This CDR3 spans 17 amino acids. Trimming pared 1 base from V and 1 base from J, leaving 14 bases between. CDR1 MDHEN and CDR2 SYDVKM come from the germline V gene. Written as DNA, the CDR3 is TGTGCCAGCAGTTTATTGAGTCCCGGACCGTCCTACAATGAGCAGTTCTTC. It codes for CASSLLSPGPSYNEQFF. Drawing the rest from reference TRBV28 and TRBJ2-1, the complete variable domain is DVKVTQSSRYLVKRTGEKVFLECVQDMDHENMFWYRQDPGLGLRLIYFSYDVKMKEKGDIPEGYSVSREKKERFSLILESASTNQTSMYLCASSLLSPGPSYNEQFFGPGTRLTVL.

The table lists this clonotype with a few counts. This chain connects TRBV18 to TRBJ2-5, with D possibly TRBD1 on 6 matching bases. The ends were cut back, 1 base at V and 2 bases at J, with 11 bases in the middle. This CDR3 is built from 15 residues. CDR1 and CDR2 from the germline V gene are KGHSH and LQKENI. The CDR3 coding sequence is TGTGCCAGCTCACCACAGGGGGTGCGACAAGAGACCCAGTACTTC. Amino acids: CASSPQGVRQETQYF. The full variable domain, with the rest looked up from reference TRBV18 and TRBJ2-5, is NAGVMQNPRHLVRRRGQEARLRCSPMKGHSHVYWYRQLPEEGLKFMVYLQKENIIDESGMPKERFSAEFPKEGPSILRIQQVVRGDSAAYFCASSPQGVRQETQYFGPGTRLLVL.

V and J are TRBV6-1 and TRBJ2-1, with 10 positions matching TRBD2. The CDR3 runs to 12 residues. Trimming removed 6 bases from V and 15 bases from J; junction bases left unmatched: 8. Germline-derived CDR1 and CDR2 are MNHNS and SASEGT. Here the CDR3 reads CASSVSGRDWFF. For the CDR3, the DNA is TGTGCCAGCAGCGTAAGCGGGAGGGATTGGTTCTTC.

A few counts support this clonotype. The chain couples TRBV18 to TRBJ1-2, with 9 bases matching TRBD1. Germline V gene lookup returns CDR1 KGHSH and CDR2 LQKENI. This CDR3 comprises 19 residues. J was trimmed by 7 bases and V by 3 bases; bases with no gene match: 21. The CDR3 nucleotides are TGTGCCAGCTCACCTATTGAGACCTGGGATACAGGGGGCCCGCGTGGCTACACCTTC. It yields the protein CASSPIETWDTGGPRGYTF.

This clonotype was observed at least ten times. A much larger clonotype is one base distant, so this may be a read error. CDR3 region: CASSLVGKTEAFF. The CDR3, as DNA: TGTGCCAGCAGTTTAGTGGGGAAAACTGAAGCTTTCTTT. The V and J genes are TRBV12-3 or TRBV12-4 and TRBJ1-1; D gene unclear. Trimming stripped 1 base from V and 5 bases from J, with 8 bases between. The CDR3 is 13 residues long.

Ten or more counts support this clonotype. V is TRBV12-3 or TRBV12-4 and J is TRBJ2-3; the D is unclear. With 3 bases removed from V and 3 bases from J, the gap between germline ends came to 13 bases. The CDR3 sequence is 15 residues long. The CDR3 DNA reads TGTGCCAGCAGTTTCGAATCTTCGACGACAGATACGCAGTATTTT. This sequence encodes CASSFESSTTDTQYF.

This clonotype was recorded a few times. The chain links TRBV6-2 or TRBV6-3 to TRBJ2-3; D perhaps matches TRBD2 (6 bases). The CDR3 is 17 amino acids. V gave up 0 bases and J gave up 3 bases, with 16 bases separating them. From germline, CDR1 is MNHEY and CDR2 SVGEGT. CDR3 nucleotide sequence: TGTGCCAGCAGTTACTCGATTCAGCGGGTGAGAACAGATACGCAGTATTTT. As protein: CASSYSIQRVRTDTQYF.

The genes are TRBV20-1 and TRBJ1-1; 7 nucleotides agree with TRBD1. Trimming at V came to 6 bases and at J to 2 bases, leaving 9 bases not matched to a gene. Germline lookup yields CDR1 DFQATT and CDR2 SNEGSKA (reference sequence). The CDR3 contains 14 residues. This CDR3 is CSAPSRDSNTEAFF. For the CDR3, the DNA is TGCAGTGCGCCTAGCCGGGACAGCAACACTGAAGCTTTCTTT.

The gene calls are TRBV7-9 and TRBJ1-6; no clear D. The CDR3 spans 13 residues. Deletions cut 6 bases from V and 19 bases from J, with 22 bases between. Per germline, CDR1 SEHNR and CDR2 FQNEAQ (reference sequence). CDR3 protein: CASSPGSDRASHF. CDR3 coding DNA: TGTGCCAGCAGTCCCGGATCCGATCGGGCCAGTCACTTT.

Regarding this clonotype: A much more abundant neighbour one base away suggests this may be a read error. CDR3 in DNA: TGCAGTGCTAGACTATCCGGGGGAAGCACCGGGGAGCTGTTTTTT. Its protein is CSARLSGGSTGELFF. The V and J genes are TRBV20-1 and TRBJ2-2; maybe TRBD2 (6 bases). Trimming took off 2 bases at V and 4 bases at J, with 14 bases between the two ends. This CDR3 is built from 15 residues. Germline loops: CDR1 DFQATT, CDR2 SNEGSKA (reference sequence).

This clonotype was detected ten times or more. The CDR3 DNA reads as TGTGCCAGCAGTTACGACAGGGTCTCGACAGATACGCAGTATTTT. The encoded protein is CASSYDRVSTDTQYF. The V gene is TRBV6-2 or TRBV6-3, the J gene TRBJ2-3; 7 bases agree with TRBD1. This CDR3 has 15 amino acids. The trim removed 2 bases at V and 3 bases at J, leaving 5 bases unmatched. Germline lookup yields CDR1 MNHEY and CDR2 SVGEGT.

This clonotype was counted ten times or more. This sequence joins TRBV12-3 or TRBV12-4 and TRBJ1-1, with no clear D. V was pared by 5 bases and J by 4 bases, with 5 bases between. This CDR3 contains 11 residues. The DNA for the CDR3 is TGTGCCAGCAGTCCCTTCACTGAAGCTTTCTTT. Translating gives CASSPFTEAFF.

The rearrangement uses TRBV28 and TRBJ2-1; 13 nucleotides align to TRBD2. From germline, CDR1 is MDHEN and CDR2 SYDVKM. Trimming removed 6 bases from V and 2 bases from J; junction bases left unmatched: 16. The CDR3 covers 20 residues. The CDR3 loop reads CASRAPTSGRFGNPYNEQFF. In nucleotides, the CDR3 is TGTGCCAGCAGAGCCCCGACTAGCGGGAGGTTCGGGAATCCCTACAATGAGCAGTTCTTC. The full variable domain, with the rest looked up from reference TRBV28 and TRBJ2-1, is DVKVTQSSRYLVKRTGEKVFLECVQDMDHENMFWYRQDPGLGLRLIYFSYDVKMKEKGDIPEGYSVSREKKERFSLILESASTNQTSMYLCASRAPTSGRFGNPYNEQFFGPGTRLTVL.

This chain links TRBV24-1 with TRBJ2-1; 13 bases map to TRBD2. This CDR3 is built from 15 residues. The J segment lost 10 bases and the V segment lost 4 bases, leaving 6 bases of the junction unmatched. The germline CDR1 and CDR2 sequences are KGHDR and SFDVKD. The DNA for the CDR3 is TGTGCCACCAGTGACTCGGGACTAGCGGGACCCGAGCAGTTCTTC. The encoded protein is CATSDSGLAGPEQFF.

The sample holds a few counts of this clonotype. The rearrangement joins TRBV4-3 to TRBJ2-1; no clear D gene. The V end was cut by 0 bases, the J end by 4 bases, with 13 bases between. Germline CDR1 and CDR2: LGHNA and YSLEER. The CDR3 is 16 amino acids. For the CDR3, the DNA is TGCGCCAGCAGCCAAGATTTTGCGATTACTTACAATGAGCAGTTCTTC. Translated, it gives CASSQDFAITYNEQFF.

This clonotype was detected many times. The rearrangement uses TRBV7-2 and TRBJ2-7; TRBD1 is a possible D gene (5 bases). Germline lookup yields CDR1 SGHTA and CDR2 FQGNSA. The CDR3 has 14 amino acids. V gave up 5 bases and J gave up 0 bases, with 11 bases separating them. The CDR3 DNA follows: TGTGCCAGCAGCCCCGCCAGGGCCTCCTACGAGCAGTACTTC. Translated, it gives CASSPARASYEQYF.

This clonotype was observed at least ten times. V gene TRBV20-1 combines with J gene TRBJ2-1; D is unclear. Germline CDR1 reads DFQATT; CDR2 reads SNEGSKA (reference sequence). Trimming shortened V by 7 bases and J by 3 bases, and 13 bases separated the two germline ends. This CDR3 is 13 amino acids long. The CDR3 protein is CSVPGVLYNEQFF. CDR3 DNA sequence: TGCAGTGTTCCAGGCGTTCTCTACAATGAGCAGTTCTTC.

In this sample, this clonotype turned up many times. The chain is built from TRBV27 and TRBJ2-5; 12 bases are a match to TRBD2. Germline CDR1 MNHEY, CDR2 SMNVEV (reference sequence). V lost 2 bases and J lost 5; bases outside the gene matches: 6. CDR3 length: 16 amino acids. The CDR3 spells CASSLTSGRSMETQYF. For the CDR3, the DNA is TGTGCCAGCAGTTTAACTAGCGGGAGGTCGATGGAGACCCAGTACTTC.

This clonotype was detected ten times or more. The rearrangement joins TRBV12-3 or TRBV12-4 to TRBJ1-2; D is unresolved. This CDR3 has 14 residues. V lost 2 bases and J lost 5, with 12 bases in between. The DNA for the CDR3 is TGTGCCAGCAGTTTAAGTGCGCCTCTTTATGGCTACACCTTC. It translates to CASSLSAPLYGYTF.

This clonotype was counted at least ten times. The V gene is TRBV6-1, the J gene TRBJ2-1, with 8 bases fitting TRBD1. The germline V gene encodes CDR1 MNHNS and CDR2 SASEGT. The CDR3 runs to 12 residues. The trim removed 10 bases at V and 6 bases at J, leaving 5 bases unmatched. CDR3 nucleotide sequence: TGTGCCACCTTCGACAGGGGCAATGAGCAGTTCTTC. The encoded protein is CATFDRGNEQFF.

This clonotype was detected many times. This rearrangement joins TRBV28 to TRBJ2-7, with unresolved D. With 0 bases removed from V and 3 bases from J, the gap between germline ends came to 3 bases. The CDR3 has 12 amino acids. Germline loops: CDR1 MDHEN, CDR2 SYDVKM. The CDR3 DNA follows: TGTGCCAGCAGTTTATGGGTCTACGAGCAGTACTTC. Amino acid sequence: CASSLWVYEQYF.

The chain joins TRBV6-2 or TRBV6-3 to TRBJ2-6, with D tentatively TRBD1 (6 bases). CDR3 length equals 18 residues. Trimming shortened V by 2 bases and J by 2 bases, and 16 bases separated the two germline ends. The germline CDR1 and CDR2 sequences are MNHEY and SVGEGT. CDR3 sequence: CASSYLFNEGAGANVLTF. For the CDR3, the DNA is TGTGCCAGCAGTTACCTCTTCAACGAGGGGGCTGGGGCCAACGTCCTGACTTTC.

The chain combines TRBV6-1 with TRBJ2-1, with TRBD2 matching 8 bases. The CDR3 totals 13 residues. V was pared by 2 bases and J by 11 bases, with 5 bases of the junction left unmatched. Germline CDR1 reads MNHNS; CDR2 reads SASEGT. This CDR3 is CASSESREGKQFF. The CDR3 DNA sequence: TGTGCCAGCAGTGAAAGCCGGGAGGGCAAGCAGTTCTTC.

This clonotype was seen repeatedly, ten times or more. The gene calls are TRBV5-1 and TRBJ2-7, with 11 bases fitting TRBD2. Germline V gene sequence: CDR1 SGHRS, CDR2 YFSETQ. The CDR3 runs to 15 residues. Trimming removed 4 bases from V and 3 bases from J; junction bases left unmatched: 6. The CDR3 sequence is CASSTGLADIYEQYF. The CDR3 coding sequence is TGCGCCAGCAGCACGGGACTAGCGGACATCTACGAGCAGTACTTC. Filled out from reference TRBV5-1 and TRBJ2-7, the complete variable domain reads KAGVTQTPRYLIKTRGQQVTLSCSPISGHRSVSWYQQTPGQGLQFLFEYFSETQRNKGNFPGRFSGRQFSNSRSEMNVSTLELGDSALYLCASSTGLADIYEQYFGPGTRLTVT.

This clonotype was counted many times. This sequence joins TRBV5-1 and TRBJ1-1; D not resolved. CDR1 and CDR2 (germline): SGHRS, YFSETQ. The CDR3 length is 15 residues. Trimming removed 2 bases from V and 5 bases from J, with 16 bases in between. The CDR3 DNA reads TGCGCCAGCAGCTTACGTCGTAGCATTATGACTGAAGCTTTCTTT. This sequence encodes CASSLRRSIMTEAFF.